The 10 T cell receptor beta chains below come from one sample, sequenced in a study of T cells in localized non-small cell lung cancer. The data were produced by immunoSEQ multiplex PCR, yet TCRdb's version contains in-frame clones alone and is incomplete. The sample includes 40,000 to 50,000 clones, 88% of them seen just once. This specimen consisted of peripheral blood, obtained before any cancer treatment. Receptor source: a female donor aged 60 or older with stage I squamous cell lung carcinoma.

This chain connects TRBV11-2 to TRBJ2-7; possible D gene TRBD1, 6 bases. The ends were cut back, 5 bases at V and 2 bases at J, with 16 bases in the middle. CDR3 length: 15 amino acids. In germline, CDR1 is SGHAT, CDR2 FQNNGV. CDR3 nucleotide sequence: TGTGCCAGCAGCCCGGGACAATTAGAAGCCTACGAGCAGTACTTC. Translated, it gives CASSPGQLEAYEQYF.

V is TRBV11-2 and J is TRBJ2-1; 10 bases line up with TRBD2. This CDR3 region has 16 residues. After removal of 1 base from V and 5 bases from J, the junction contained 5 bases not matched to a gene. Germline V lookup: CDR1 SGHAT, CDR2 FQNNGV. The chain's CDR3 is CASSLGSGLANNEQFF. The CDR3 DNA sequence: TGTGCCAGCAGCTTAGGTTCGGGACTAGCGAACAATGAGCAGTTCTTC.

V and J are TRBV25-1 and TRBJ2-4; 11 nucleotides align to TRBD1. CDR1 MGHDK and CDR2 SYGVNS come from the germline V gene. After removal of 3 bases from V and 0 bases from J, the junction contained 4 bases not matched to a gene. The CDR3 is made up of 17 amino acids. The CDR3, as DNA: TGTGCCAGCAGTGAGGACAGGGGGCTTCTAGCCAAAAACATTCAGTACTTC. It yields the protein CASSEDRGLLAKNIQYF. The full variable domain, with the rest looked up from reference TRBV25-1 and TRBJ2-4, is EADIYQTPRYLVIGTGKKITLECSQTMGHDKMYWYQQDPGMELHLIHYSYGVNSTEKGDLSSESTVSRIRTEHFPLTLESARPSHTSQYLCASSEDRGLLAKNIQYFGAGTRLSVL.

The chain combines TRBV30 with TRBJ1-5; D gene unclear. This CDR3 has 17 amino acids. V lost 3 bases to trimming and J lost 8 bases, with 26 bases between them. Germline V gives CDR1 GTSNPN, CDR2 SVGIG (reference sequence). The CDR3 region has the DNA TGTGCCTGGAGCAGAGGAGGTGTGCGTAGCGGCTTTAAGCCCCAGCATTTT. It translates to CAWSRGGVRSGFKPQHF.

The rearrangement links TRBV18 to TRBJ2-7, with D unresolved. Trimming took 5 bases from V and 2 from J, leaving 4 bases between them. The germline V gene encodes CDR1 KGHSH and CDR2 LQKENI. The CDR3 totals 11 residues. The CDR3 is CASSITYEQYF. In DNA, the CDR3 is TGTGCCAGCTCAATCACCTACGAGCAGTACTTC.

The chain employs TRBV30 and TRBJ2-3; 8 bases match TRBD2. This CDR3 has 15 residues. The trim removed 0 bases at V and 2 bases at J, leaving 4 bases unmatched. The germline CDR1 and CDR2 sequences are GTSNPN and SVGIG (reference sequence). The CDR3 protein is CAWSVGSGITDTQYF. The CDR3 bases are TGTGCCTGGAGTGTGGGTAGCGGGATCACAGATACGCAGTATTTT.

The chain carries TRBV4-1 and TRBJ2-5; 12 nucleotides line up with TRBD2. The CDR3 runs to 15 residues. Per germline, CDR1 MGHRA and CDR2 YSYEKL. V lost 1 base, J lost 5 bases, and 2 bases stayed unmatched. This CDR3 reads CASSQVGTSGETQYF. CDR3 DNA sequence: TGCGCCAGCAGCCAAGTGGGGACTAGCGGGGAGACCCAGTACTTC.

V is TRBV4-1 and J is TRBJ2-7, with a possible D match to TRBD1 (6 bases). Trimming cost V 0 bases and J 2 bases, with 14 bases left between them. This CDR3 is built from 16 residues. Germline CDR1 and CDR2: MGHRA and YSYEKL. CDR3 region: CASSQDRTARPYEQYF. DNA for the CDR3: TGCGCCAGCAGCCAAGATAGGACAGCCCGCCCCTACGAGCAGTACTTC.

The J gene is TRBJ2-7, the V gene TRBV7-9; the match to TRBD2 covers 16 bases. The V gene's germline CDR1 is SEHNR and CDR2 FQNEAQ (reference sequence). This CDR3 is built from 18 residues. Trimming cost V 5 bases and J 5 bases; bases outside gene matches: 12. CDR3 loop: CASSLTDMGLAGGHEQYF. CDR3 DNA: TGTGCCAGCAGCCTCACGGACATGGGACTAGCGGGAGGGCACGAGCAGTACTTC. The full variable domain, with the rest looked up from reference TRBV7-9 and TRBJ2-7, is DTGVSQNPRHKITKRGQNVTFRCDPISEHNRLYWYRQTLGQGPEFLTYFQNEAQLEKSRLLSDRFSAERPKGSFSTLEIQRTEQGDSAMYLCASSLTDMGLAGGHEQYFGPGTRLTVT.

Comments on this clone: At one end the junction does not follow the germline gene, possibly because of a read error. The rearrangement links TRBV6-5 to TRBJ2-1; D may be TRBD1 or TRBD2 (6 bases each). Germline-derived CDR1 and CDR2 are MNHEY and SVGAGI. The CDR3 contains 13 residues. The CDR3 loop is CAGRGGGDNEQFF. The CDR3 nucleotides read TGCGCGGGCAGGGGTGGAGGGGACAATGAGCAGTTCTTC.